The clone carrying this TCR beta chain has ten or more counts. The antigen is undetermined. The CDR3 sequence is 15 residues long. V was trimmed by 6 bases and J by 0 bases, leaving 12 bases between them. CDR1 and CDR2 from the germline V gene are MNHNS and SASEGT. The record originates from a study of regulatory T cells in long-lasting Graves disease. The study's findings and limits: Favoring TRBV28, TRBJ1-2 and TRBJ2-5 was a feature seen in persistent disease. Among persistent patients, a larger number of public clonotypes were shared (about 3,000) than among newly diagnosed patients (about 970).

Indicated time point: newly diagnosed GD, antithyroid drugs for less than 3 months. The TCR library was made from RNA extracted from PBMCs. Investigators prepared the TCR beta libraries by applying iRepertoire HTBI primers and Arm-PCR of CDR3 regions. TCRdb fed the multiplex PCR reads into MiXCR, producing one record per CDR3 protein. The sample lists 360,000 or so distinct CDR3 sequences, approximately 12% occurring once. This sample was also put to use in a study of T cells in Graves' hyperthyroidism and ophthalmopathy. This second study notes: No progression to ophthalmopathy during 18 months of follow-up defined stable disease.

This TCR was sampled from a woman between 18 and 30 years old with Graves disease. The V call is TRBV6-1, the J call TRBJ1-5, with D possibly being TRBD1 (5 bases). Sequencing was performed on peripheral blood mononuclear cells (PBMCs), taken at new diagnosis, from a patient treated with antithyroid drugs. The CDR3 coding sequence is TGTGCCAGCAGCGGAGGGACTTTTAGCAATCAGCCCCAGCATTTT. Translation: CASSGGTFSNQPQHF.